This paragraph reports one T cell receptor (beta chain). V lost 3 bases, J lost 5 bases, and 8 bases stayed unmatched. In germline, CDR1 is SGDLS, CDR2 YYNGEE. The CDR3 contains 15 residues. The authors' processing: Amplification from reference gene primers served as the basis for estimated nucleated cell counts. Method: immunoSEQ multiplex PCR; TCRdb's copy keeps in-frame clones and lacks some. Clonal size and the V and J genes are those of that table, whereas D and trimming came from the DNA. This table has 200,000 to 300,000 clones, 86% appearing once. The data are from a study of blood T cell repertoires in COVID-19. Study-wide background: In each case, the material was cDNA or gDNA derived from T cells, B-cell-depleted T cells, or PBMCs.

The gene calls are TRBV9 and TRBJ1-2, with TRBD1 identical over 9 bases. The sample consisted of peripheral blood. This receptor was taken from a man under 40 with active or convalescent COVID-19. The CDR3 sequence is CASSELGQGRYGYTF. The CDR3 DNA sequence: TGTGCCAGCAGCGAGTTGGGACAGGGAAGATATGGCTACACCTTC.